This entry concerns a single T cell receptor (beta chain). Its cognate antigen is unknown. A multiplex PCR was run with 60 Vbeta primers and 13 Jbeta primers. Sequencing was performed with immunoSEQ multiplex PCR; in TCRdb, only in-frame clones are kept and a portion is missing. The sample shows roughly 110,000 clones, around 77% of them seen only once. These data are taken from a study of cytomegalovirus exposure and HLA in healthy donors. Study-wide results and caveats: It was approximately 150 TCR beta chains that were listed as cytomegalovirus-associated.

J lost 7 bases, V lost 2 bases, and 12 bases had no gene match. The length of the CDR3 is 17 residues. CDR1 and CDR2 from the germline V gene are SGDLS and YYNGEE. The sequencing input was PBMCs. V is TRBV9 and J is TRBJ2-1; 10 bases agree with TRBD2. This clonotype originated in a man aged 40-49 years in good health and CMV-seropositive. The CDR3 DNA reads TGTGCCAGCAGCGTCAAGTCTAGCGGGGGTATGCTAAATGAGCAGTTCTTC. Protein: CASSVKSSGGMLNEQFF.